Below are 10 T cell receptor beta chains sequenced from a single sample in a study of beta chain features in type 1 diabetes. Investigators reverse transcribed all isolated RNA, so they sequenced expressed TCRB transcripts. Some clones are missing from TCRdb's copy, which holds only in-frame ones; the method was immunoSEQ multiplex PCR. The data hold roughly 450,000 clones, with 14% observed a single time. Sequencing used naive CD4+ T cells from blood. The receptors were sampled from a man aged 30 to 39 in good health.

This clone appeared a few times. The chain couples TRBV28 to TRBJ1-2, with D hard to call. Looked up from germline, CDR1 is MDHEN and CDR2 is SYDVKM. Trimming removed 7 bases from V and 2 bases from J, with 11 bases in between. The CDR3 loop spans 13 amino acids. The CDR3 is CASINPSNYGYTF. In DNA, the CDR3 is TGTGCCAGCATAAACCCCTCCAACTATGGCTACACCTTC.

The V call is TRBV7-9, the J call TRBJ2-5; 7 positions match TRBD1. Germline V gene sequence: CDR1 SEHNR, CDR2 FQNEAQ (reference sequence). The CDR3 is made up of 14 amino acids. V was pared by 4 bases and J by 4 bases, with 6 bases of the junction left unmatched. CDR3 sequence (DNA): TGTGCCAGCAGCTCACAGACAGGGCGAGAGACCCAGTACTTC. It yields the protein CASSSQTGRETQYF.

Points on this clone: The same CDR3 is also encoded by other DNA sequences in this sample. The gene calls are TRBV20-1 and TRBJ2-5, with D unclear. From germline, CDR1 is DFQATT and CDR2 SNEGSKA (reference sequence). This CDR3 comprises 11 residues. Trimming left V 0 bases short and J 4 bases short, with 3 bases between. CDR3 loop: CSARDRETQYF. The CDR3 DNA follows: TGCAGTGCTAGAGATCGAGAGACCCAGTACTTC.

The chain carries TRBV13 and TRBJ2-1; 11 nucleotides line up with TRBD2. Germline V gene sequence: CDR1 PRHDT, CDR2 FYEKMQ (reference sequence). The CDR3 length is 17 residues. Trimming took 3 bases from V and 5 from J; bases not matched to a gene: 9. Here the CDR3 DNA reads TGTGCCAGCAGCTTCCTCACTAGCGGGAGAAGGGACAATGAGCAGTTCTTC. It encodes CASSFLTSGRRDNEQFF.

This clone turned up a few times. The gene calls are TRBV7-2 and TRBJ2-7; D call uncertain. The CDR3 length is 13 residues. V was clipped by 6 bases and J by 2 bases, with 11 bases between them. Germline values: CDR1 SGHTA, CDR2 FQGNSA. The CDR3 DNA is TGTGCCAGCAGTATTGGGCGACCCTACGAGCAGTACTTC. This translates into CASSIGRPYEQYF.

A few counts support this clone. The chain employs TRBV25-1 and TRBJ1-1; D is uncertain. Germline V lookup: CDR1 MGHDK, CDR2 SYGVNS. Trimming removed 4 bases at V and 6 bases at J, with 12 bases between. The CDR3 runs 13 residues. The CDR3 sequence: CASSGYTASEAFF. CDR3 bases: TGTGCCAGCAGTGGCTACACGGCCTCTGAAGCTTTCTTT. The variable domain in full, completed from reference TRBV25-1 and TRBJ1-1, reads EADIYQTPRYLVIGTGKKITLECSQTMGHDKMYWYQQDPGMELHLIHYSYGVNSTEKGDLSSESTVSRIRTEHFPLTLESARPSHTSQYLCASSGYTASEAFFGQGTRLTVV.

This clone has only a few counts. The chain recombines TRBV5-4 with TRBJ2-1, with 9 bases fitting TRBD2. The CDR3 is made up of 13 amino acids. CDR1 and CDR2 (germline): SGHNT, YYREEE (reference sequence). CDR3 protein: CAVRGRASNEQFF. The CDR3 DNA follows: TGTGCAGTCCGCGGGAGGGCATCCAATGAGCAGTTCTTC.

The rearrangement links TRBV7-9 to TRBJ2-1; D is possibly TRBD1 (5 bases). With 7 bases removed from V and 1 base from J, the gap between germline ends came to 14 bases. The CDR3 contains 15 residues. Germline V CDR1 and CDR2: SEHNR, FQNEAQ (reference sequence). The CDR3 nucleotides read TGTGCCAGCACCCCGGGCAGACAGTCCTACAATGAGCAGTTCTTC. Its protein is CASTPGRQSYNEQFF. Using reference TRBV7-9 and TRBJ2-1 for the parts outside the CDR3, the full variable domain is DTGVSQNPRHKITKRGQNVTFRCDPISEHNRLYWYRQTLGQGPEFLTYFQNEAQLEKSRLLSDRFSAERPKGSFSTLEIQRTEQGDSAMYLCASTPGRQSYNEQFFGPGTRLTVL.

This clone was found a few times. The chain has TRBV4-1 and TRBJ2-7; 12 nucleotides align to TRBD2. CDR3 length equals 16 residues. The V and J ends lost 2 bases and 2 bases, in that order; junction bases with no gene match: 4. Looked up from germline, CDR1 is MGHRA and CDR2 is YSYEKL. The CDR3 nucleotides are TGCGCCAGCAGCCAACAACTAGCGGGGGGTACCTACGAGCAGTACTTC. Its protein product is CASSQQLAGGTYEQYF.

The DNA for the CDR3 is TGTGCCAGCAGCCCTAGGGTAGTGGAGACCCAGTACTTC. The encoded protein is CASSPRVVETQYF. The chain has TRBV7-8 and TRBJ2-5; no firm D call. Germline CDR1 is SGHVS and CDR2 is FQNEAQ. CDR3 length: 13 residues. V lost 5 bases to trimming and J lost 5 bases, with 12 bases between them. The variable domain in full, with the rest retrieved from reference TRBV7-8 and TRBJ2-5, is GAGVSQSPRYKVAKRGQDVALRCDPISGHVSLFWYQQALGQGPEFLTYFQNEAQLDKSGLPSDRFFAERPEGSVSTLKIQRTQQEDSAVYLCASSPRVVETQYFGPGTRLLVL.